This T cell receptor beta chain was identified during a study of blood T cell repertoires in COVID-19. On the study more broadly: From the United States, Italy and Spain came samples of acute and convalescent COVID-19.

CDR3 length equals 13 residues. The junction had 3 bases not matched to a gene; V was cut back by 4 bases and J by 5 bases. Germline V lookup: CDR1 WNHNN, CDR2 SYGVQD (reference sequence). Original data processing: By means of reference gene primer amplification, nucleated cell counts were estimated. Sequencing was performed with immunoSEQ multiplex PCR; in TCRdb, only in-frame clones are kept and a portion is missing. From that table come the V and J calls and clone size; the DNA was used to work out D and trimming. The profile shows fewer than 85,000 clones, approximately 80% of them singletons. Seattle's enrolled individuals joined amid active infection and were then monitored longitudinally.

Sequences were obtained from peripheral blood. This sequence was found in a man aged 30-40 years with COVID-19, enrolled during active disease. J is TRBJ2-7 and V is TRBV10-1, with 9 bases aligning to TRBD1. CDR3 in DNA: TGCGCCAGCAGTGCCGGGACAGGGAACGAGCAGTACTTC. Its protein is CASSAGTGNEQYF.